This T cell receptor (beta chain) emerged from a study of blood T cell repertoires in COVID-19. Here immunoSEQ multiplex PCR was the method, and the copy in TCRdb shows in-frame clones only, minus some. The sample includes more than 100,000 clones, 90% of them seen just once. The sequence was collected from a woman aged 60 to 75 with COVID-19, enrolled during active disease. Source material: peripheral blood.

CDR3 loop: CASSLARQPYEQYF. The CDR3 bases are TGTGCCAGCAGCTTAGCCCGACAGCCCTACGAGCAGTACTTC. The J gene is TRBJ2-7, the V gene TRBV11-2; D perhaps matches TRBD1 (5 bases). This CDR3 is 14 amino acids long. Germline values: CDR1 SGHAT, CDR2 FQNNGV. The V gene lost 1 base and the J gene lost 2 bases, with 9 bases spanning the gap.